The subject of this entry is one TCR beta chain. This clone was detected a few times. The clone's antigen remains unknown. Base qualities are not recorded, but no much larger clone differs from it by a single base. The CDR3 has 13 amino acids, counting the end cysteine and phenylalanine. Only the CDR3 DNA stays, 39 bases, in frame from base 1. V gives up 5 bases and J gives up 7 bases, and the segment between their germline ends measures 13 bases. The germline V gene provides CDR1 SGHRS and CDR2 YFSETQ. The data derive from a study of blood T cell repertoires in COVID-19 (dated by TCRdb to the early 2020s). Background on the whole study: Collaborator samples came from the United States, Italy and Spain and covered acute and convalescent phases of COVID-19. The material from the prospective study consisted of cDNA or gDNA derived from T cells, B-cell-depleted T cells, or PBMCs. The dataset comprised deeply sampled blood TCRbeta repertoires from subjects exposed to, actively infected with, or recovered from COVID-19. The repertoires were released in a freely available public database intended as a resource for research on the immune response to SARS-CoV-2. Samples were obtained from the ongoing ImmuneRACE study (first 160 participants) and from 1,200 or so subjects provided by 6 global collaborators. Sample metadata almost always included a de-identified subject ID, COVID-19 status, age in years and sex. Where available, HLA class I and class II types were obtained from metadata supplied by the sample provider rather than from assay-based typing. General study outcomes and caveats: Clinical and demographic metadata were provided uncurated, with the amount varying by source and participant.

Participants in the prospective study were enrolled through a virtual design, were aged about 18 to 90 years, and lived in 20 to 30 United States geographic areas. In the prospective study, cohorts were assigned on the basis of participant-reported clinical history obtained from a screening survey and a study questionnaire. In the prospective study, mobile phlebotomists collected whole blood, serum and a nasopharyngeal or oropharyngeal swab from each participant. Additional blood draws and questionnaires over an approximately two-month period could optionally be provided by prospective study participants. Before DNA extraction, prospective study blood samples were shipped either frozen or at room temperature. TCRbeta CDR3 regions were amplified from genomic DNA using the immunoSEQ Assay, a bias-controlled multiplex PCR. The study's own analysis went as follows. The number of nucleated cells in each sample was estimated from the amplification of reference gene primers within the assay. To quantify the absolute abundance of each unique TCRbeta CDR3 rearrangement, sequence reads were collapsed and filtered. For each sample, productive Simpson clonality was calculated by taking the square root of Simpson's diversity index across productive rearrangements. Drawn from immuneACCESS, this table holds only the in-frame rearrangements with V and J called that TCRdb kept. Clones are partly lost; checked studies trace under half to an unresolved V gene and leave the rest unexplained. D and trimming were read from the DNA, whereas the V and J calls and clone size are those reported in that table. Recorded for this sample are 200,000 or so clones; more than 80% of them occurred a single time. The leading ten clones occupy around 3.5% of the sample.

The source is a woman aged 40 to 50 with acute COVID-19. Recombination joined TRBV5-1 with TRBJ2-1, with TRBD2 perhaps the D gene, on 5 matching bases. Sequencing used PBMCs or T cells enriched from blood (not recorded which). The CDR3 has the sequence CASSGLPGNEQFF. DNA sequence: TGCGCCAGCAGTGGTCTACCGGGGAATGAGCAGTTCTTC.